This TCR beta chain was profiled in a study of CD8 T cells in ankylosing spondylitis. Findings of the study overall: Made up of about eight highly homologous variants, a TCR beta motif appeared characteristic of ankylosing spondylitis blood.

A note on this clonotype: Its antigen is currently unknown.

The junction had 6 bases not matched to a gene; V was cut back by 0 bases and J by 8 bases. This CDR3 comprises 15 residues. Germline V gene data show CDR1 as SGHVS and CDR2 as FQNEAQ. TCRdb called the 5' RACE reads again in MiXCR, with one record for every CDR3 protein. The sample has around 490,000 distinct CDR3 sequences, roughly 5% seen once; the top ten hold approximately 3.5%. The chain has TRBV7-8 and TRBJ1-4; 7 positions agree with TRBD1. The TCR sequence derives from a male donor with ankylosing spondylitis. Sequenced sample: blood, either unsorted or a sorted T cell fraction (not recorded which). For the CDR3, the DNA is TGTGCCAGCAGCTTAGCTCCCGGGACAGCGGAAAAACTGTTTTTT. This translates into CASSLAPGTAEKLFF.